The 28 T cell receptor beta chains below were found in one sample sequenced in a study of cytomegalovirus exposure and HLA in healthy donors. Only in-frame clones appear in the TCRdb table, and some are missing; sequencing was by immunoSEQ multiplex PCR. The sample yields 60,000 or so clones, under 95% seen once. Sequenced: PBMCs. The receptors derive from a woman aged 18 to 35 in good health and CMV-seronegative.

This chain uses TRBV28 with TRBJ1-1, with D perhaps matching TRBD1 (5 bases). The ends were cut back, 0 bases at V and 0 bases at J, with 20 bases in the middle. CDR1 is MDHEN, CDR2 SYDVKM, per germline. CDR3 length equals 19 residues. CDR3 in amino acids: CASSLWAWDRGKMNTEAFF. The CDR3 bases are TGTGCCAGCAGTTTATGGGCCTGGGACCGGGGGAAAATGAACACTGAAGCTTTCTTT.

V usage is TRBV19 and J usage is TRBJ1-3, with TRBD1 as a possible D gene (5 bases). Per germline, CDR1 LNHDA and CDR2 SQIVND (reference sequence). The CDR3 consists of 13 residues. The germline V and J ends were trimmed by 9 bases and 0 bases, with 9 bases remaining between them. In nucleotides, the CDR3 is TGTGCCAGCAGACAGATCTCTGGAAACACCATATATTTT. Translating it yields CASRQISGNTIYF.

The chain combines TRBV2 with TRBJ1-1, with D unclear. This CDR3 is built from 12 residues. CDR1 is SNHLY, CDR2 FYNNEI, per germline. With 7 bases removed from V and 7 bases from J, the gap between germline ends came to 13 bases. CDR3 coding DNA: TGTGCCAGCATCCTCGGGTCAGTTGAAGCTTTCTTT. This gives the protein CASILGSVEAFF.

The chain employs TRBV5-1 and TRBJ1-2, with a weak D call TRBD1 (6 bases). The V end lost 0 bases, the J end lost 4 bases, and 16 bases lay between the germline ends. This CDR3 contains 16 residues. Looked up from germline, CDR1 is SGHRS and CDR2 is YFSETQ. This chain's CDR3 is CASSLGGQASIYGYTF. The CDR3 DNA sequence: TGCGCCAGCAGCTTGGGGGGGCAGGCGTCGATCTATGGCTACACCTTC.

The chain uses TRBV10-2 and TRBJ2-1, with a possible D match to TRBD1 (5 bases). Trimming left V 10 bases short and J 10 bases short, with 14 bases between. Germline CDR1 WSHSY, CDR2 SAAADI. This CDR3 has 11 residues. This chain's CDR3 is CAIDRGGEQFF. CDR3 in DNA: TGCGCCATCGATAGGGGTGGAGAGCAGTTCTTC.

The chain recombines TRBV29-1 with TRBJ2-5, with D perhaps TRBD2 (5 bases). Germline V CDR1 and CDR2: SQVTM, ANQGSEA. The V and J ends lost 4 bases and 4 bases respectively, with 19 bases between them. The CDR3 totals 15 residues. The CDR3 coding sequence is TGCAGCGTTGGTGAACTGAGGGAAGTAGGAGAGACCCAGTACTTC. Its protein product is CSVGELREVGETQYF.

The chain joins TRBV30 to TRBJ1-1, with TRBD1 as a possible D gene (5 bases). The CDR3 extends over 14 amino acids. V shed 0 bases and J shed 1 base, with 9 bases lying between them. Germline values: CDR1 GTSNPN, CDR2 SVGIG (reference sequence). The CDR3 region has the DNA TGTGCCTGGAGTGTACAGGCCGGGAACACTGAAGCTTTCTTT. Protein sequence: CAWSVQAGNTEAFF.

V usage is TRBV10-3 and J usage is TRBJ1-1; D might be TRBD1 (5 bases). This CDR3 has 15 amino acids. V was shortened by 0 bases and J by 4 bases, with 12 bases between the two germline ends. Germline-derived CDR1 and CDR2 are ENHRY and SYGVKD. For the CDR3, the DNA is TGTGCCATCAGTGAGTCCGGGGGGGTGGCCACTGAAGCTTTCTTT. Its protein product is CAISESGGVATEAFF.

The chain combines TRBV6-5 with TRBJ2-5, with TRBD1 matching over 7 bases. Per the germline V gene, CDR1 is MNHEY and CDR2 is SVGAGI. The CDR3 is 16 amino acids. The V gene end was trimmed by 0 bases and the J gene end by 4 bases; junction bases not matched to a gene: 8. The CDR3 region is CASSYSFEGQRETQYF. The CDR3 coding sequence is TGTGCCAGCAGTTACTCATTTGAGGGACAGCGAGAGACCCAGTACTTC.

J is TRBJ1-2 and V is TRBV27, with D maybe TRBD1 (5 bases). The germline gives CDR1 MNHEY, CDR2 SMNVEV (reference sequence). CDR3 length: 13 amino acids. Deletions cut 1 base from V and 6 bases from J, with 9 bases between. The CDR3 DNA reads TGTGCCAGCAGTTTATGGGCAGGGAATGGCTACACCTTC. Residues: CASSLWAGNGYTF.

This CDR3 reads CAWRGPLGHPATNEKLFF. CDR3 nucleotides: TGTGCCTGGAGGGGACCACTGGGACACCCCGCAACTAATGAAAAACTGTTTTTT. The chain links TRBV30 to TRBJ1-4; TRBD1 is a possible D gene (6 bases). Germline V gene data show CDR1 as GTSNPN and CDR2 as SVGIG (reference sequence). CDR3 length: 18 amino acids. V was clipped by 3 bases and J by 0 bases, with 20 bases between them. Based on the CDR3 plus reference TRBV30 and TRBJ1-4, the full variable domain is SQTIHQWPATLVQPVGSPLSLECTVEGTSNPNLYWYRQAAGRGLQLLFYSVGIGQISSEVPQNLSASRPQDRQFILSSKKLLLSDSGFYLCAWRGPLGHPATNEKLFFGSGTQLSVL.

The rearrangement links TRBV5-1 to TRBJ2-5, with D tentatively TRBD1 (6 bases). Trimming cost V 0 bases and J 5 bases, with 17 bases left between them. The CDR3 runs 16 residues. Germline V CDR1 and CDR2: SGHRS, YFSETQ. CDR3 protein: CASSLGRRQDLETQYF. The CDR3 DNA follows: TGCGCCAGCAGCTTGGGTCGGAGACAGGATTTGGAGACCCAGTACTTC.

V and J are TRBV7-3 and TRBJ2-1, with D possibly TRBD2 on 6 matching bases. The CDR3 has 14 amino acids. V shed 5 bases and J shed 3 bases, with 11 bases lying between them. Germline V gene data show CDR1 as SGHTA and CDR2 as FQGTGA. The CDR3 DNA reads TGTGCCAGCAGCCTATCCGGGGGCTACAATGAGCAGTTCTTC. Translating gives CASSLSGGYNEQFF.

The chain carries TRBV5-5 and TRBJ2-7; D unclear. The V and J ends lost 0 bases and 6 bases respectively, with 4 bases between them. The CDR3 consists of 11 residues. CDR1 is SGHKS, CDR2 YYEKEE, per germline (reference sequence). This CDR3 is CASSLAREQYF. The DNA for the CDR3 is TGTGCCAGCAGCTTGGCCCGCGAGCAGTACTTC.

This clone was seen once. The gene calls are TRBV2 and TRBJ2-3, with D unresolved. This CDR3 is built from 14 residues. CDR1 and CDR2 (germline): SNHLY, FYNNEI. Trimming removed 7 bases from V and 5 bases from J, with 16 bases in between. The CDR3 sequence is CASTDQNRKDTQYF. The CDR3 coding sequence is TGTGCCAGCACCGACCAAAACAGAAAAGATACGCAGTATTTT.

The CDR3 loop is CASSPKGFGAEDGYTF. CDR3 bases: TGTGCCAGTAGTCCAAAGGGGTTTGGGGCGGAAGATGGCTACACCTTC. The genes are TRBV19 and TRBJ1-2; D might be TRBD1 (5 bases). This CDR3 is 16 amino acids long. The germline V and J ends were trimmed by 5 bases and 6 bases, with 22 bases remaining between them. Germline V gene data show CDR1 as LNHDA and CDR2 as SQIVND (reference sequence).

The chain employs TRBV7-3 and TRBJ2-1; tentative D call: TRBD1 (6 bases). V was trimmed by 4 bases and J by 9 bases, leaving 16 bases between them. The V gene's germline CDR1 is SGHTA and CDR2 FQGTGA. This CDR3 spans 14 amino acids. In DNA, the CDR3 is TGTGCCAGCAGCTGGGGGCCAGCTAGTGCTGAGCAGTTCTTC. Its protein is CASSWGPASAEQFF.

The CDR3 protein is CASGPRGHADTQYF. CDR3 sequence (DNA): TGTGCCAGCGGGCCAAGGGGGCATGCAGATACGCAGTATTTT. The rearrangement joins TRBV6-1 to TRBJ2-3; TRBD1 agrees at 7 bases. Germline trimming cut 8 bases from V and 4 bases from J; bases unmatched to any gene: 9. The CDR3 is made up of 14 amino acids. Germline assignment: CDR1 MNHNS and CDR2 SASEGT.

The rearrangement uses TRBV6-1 and TRBJ2-1, with D possibly matching TRBD1 (6 bases). Germline V gene sequence: CDR1 MNHNS, CDR2 SASEGT. The CDR3 is made up of 13 amino acids. Between the trimmed V and J ends, which lost 7 bases and 5 bases, there was a span of 12 bases. The DNA for the CDR3 is TGTGCCAGCAACCTGGACAGCCACAATGAGCAGTTCTTC. This sequence encodes CASNLDSHNEQFF.

Notes on this clone: Because it lacks the conserved phenylalanine or tryptophan at the end, this CDR3 is likely a read error. The limits of the CDR3 on the DNA are not certain, so only TCRdb's listed CDR3 is given. This rearrangement joins TRBV29-1 to TRBJ1-2; the DNA was not compared with TRBD1, the D call given in the table. Termini included, the CDR3 measures 8 amino acids. Germline V lookup: CDR1 SQVTM, CDR2 ANQGSEA. The CDR3 loop is CSDRTGPE.

The chain employs TRBV10-3 and TRBJ2-1; the match to TRBD2 covers 10 bases. From germline, CDR1 is ENHRY and CDR2 SYGVKD. CDR3 length: 16 residues. Trimming removed 1 base from V and 10 bases from J; junction bases left unmatched: 10. CDR3 coding DNA: TGTGCCATCAGTGAGTTTTCTAGCGGGGGAGGCGGGGAGCAGTTCTTC. Residues: CAISEFSSGGGGEQFF.

This clone was recorded once. This CDR3 reads CASSLEGAGEQFF. CDR3 bases: TGTGCCAGCAGCTTAGAGGGGGCGGGGGAGCAGTTCTTC. The chain links TRBV7-2 to TRBJ2-1, with D possibly being TRBD1 (7 bases). V was pared by 1 base and J by 10 bases, with 11 bases between. This CDR3 has 13 residues. Germline V CDR1 and CDR2: SGHTA, FQGNSA.

V is TRBV11-3 and J is TRBJ2-1; D is ambiguous. Trimming shortened V by 7 bases and J by 0 bases, and 7 bases separated the two germline ends. The CDR3 is made up of 13 amino acids. Germline V gene data show CDR1 as SGHNT and CDR2 as YENEEA. The CDR3 coding sequence is TGTGCCAGCATGCTTAGCTCCTACAATGAGCAGTTCTTC. Its translation is CASMLSSYNEQFF.

This sequence joins TRBV11-3 and TRBJ1-1, with a possible D match to TRBD1 (5 bases). V lost 3 bases and J 3 bases, leaving 11 bases between the germline ends. Germline V CDR1 and CDR2: SGHNT, YENEEA. CDR3 size: 14 residues. In nucleotides, the CDR3 is TGTGCCAGCAGCTTTATGGCGGGGGACACTGAAGCTTTCTTT. It translates to CASSFMAGDTEAFF.

The V call is TRBV15, the J call TRBJ2-3, with D unclear. Per germline, CDR1 LNHNV and CDR2 YYDKDF (reference sequence). V was pared by 1 base and J by 1 base, with 9 bases between. This CDR3 spans 15 amino acids. CDR3 in amino acids: CATSRVGVGTDTQYF. CDR3 coding DNA: TGTGCCACCAGCAGAGTTGGAGTGGGCACAGATACGCAGTATTTT.

The gene calls are TRBV5-1 and TRBJ1-1; 10 nucleotides agree with TRBD1. V was pared by 4 bases and J by 4 bases, with 7 bases of the junction left unmatched. This CDR3 comprises 15 residues. Germline assignment: CDR1 SGHRS and CDR2 YFSETQ. CDR3 residues: CASSGGQGVVTEAFF. The CDR3, as DNA: TGCGCCAGCAGCGGCGGACAGGGGGTTGTCACTGAAGCTTTCTTT.

The gene calls are TRBV28 and TRBJ2-3; D perhaps matches TRBD2 (6 bases). The CDR3 sequence is 14 residues long. CDR1 and CDR2 from the germline V gene are MDHEN and SYDVKM. V was pared by 5 bases and J by 7 bases, with 16 bases between. Here the CDR3 DNA reads TGTGCCAGCAGTCCCCCGGCGGGGCTATATACGCAGTATTTT. Residues: CASSPPAGLYTQYF.

The rearrangement joins TRBV28 to TRBJ2-1; D is perhaps TRBD1 (6 bases). The CDR3 has 16 amino acids. Germline lookup yields CDR1 MDHEN and CDR2 SYDVKM. V was clipped by 2 bases and J by 6 bases, with 17 bases between them. This chain's CDR3 is CASSLRGRGRSNEQFF. CDR3 nucleotides: TGTGCCAGCAGTTTACGGGGCAGGGGCAGGAGCAATGAGCAGTTCTTC.